The 26 T cell receptor beta chains below come from one sample, sequenced in a study of blood T cell repertoires in COVID-19. Clones were sequenced by immunoSEQ multiplex PCR, and TCRdb holds only the in-frame ones, with some missing. The sample records more than 65,000 clones, 90% to 95% being singletons. Sequenced: peripheral blood. The receptors shown here come from a human donor in a cohort sampled during active COVID-19.

Written as DNA, the CDR3 is TGTGCCAGCAGTGAAAAGAAAGGGGGCGCTGGGGCCAACGTCCTGACTTTC. It codes for CASSEKKGGAGANVLTF. The chain uses TRBV6-4 and TRBJ2-6, with 7 bases that match TRBD1. CDR1 MRHNA and CDR2 SNTAGT come from the germline V gene. V dropped 3 bases and J dropped 2; count of bases not matched to a gene: 7. There are 17 residues in the CDR3.

The chain recombines TRBV19 with TRBJ1-2; 9 nucleotides line up with TRBD1. With V trimmed by 8 bases and J by 9 bases, 7 bases remained unmatched. This CDR3 contains 12 residues. Germline CDR1 reads LNHDA; CDR2 reads SQIVND (reference sequence). CDR3 in amino acids: CASRTGESRYTF. DNA of the CDR3: TGTGCCAGTCGGACAGGGGAGAGTCGCTACACCTTC.

The chain links TRBV9 to TRBJ2-1, with TRBD1 matching over 7 bases. Germline values: CDR1 SGDLS, CDR2 YYNGEE. This CDR3 is 13 amino acids long. Germline trimming cut 3 bases from V and 8 bases from J; bases unmatched to any gene: 5. The CDR3 sequence: CASSGTGVYEQFF. The CDR3 nucleotides read TGTGCCAGCAGCGGTACAGGGGTCTATGAGCAGTTCTTC. The variable domain in full, with the rest retrieved from reference TRBV9 and TRBJ2-1, is DSGVTQTPKHLITATGQRVTLRCSPRSGDLSVYWYQQSLDQGLQFLIQYYNGEERAKGNILERFSAQQFPDLHSELNLSSLELGDSALYFCASSGTGVYEQFFGPGTRLTVL.

This sequence joins TRBV11-2 and TRBJ2-7; 8 bases map to TRBD1. Germline V lookup: CDR1 SGHAT, CDR2 FQNNGV. This CDR3 is 17 amino acids long. The junction had 14 bases not matched to a gene; V was cut back by 4 bases and J by 3 bases. This CDR3 reads CASSSTGRTGNVYEQYF. CDR3 bases: TGTGCCAGCAGCTCCACTGGGAGGACAGGGAACGTCTACGAGCAGTACTTC.

This rearrangement joins TRBV5-1 to TRBJ2-6, with a tentative D call TRBD1 (7 bases). The CDR3 is 19 residues long. Germline V gives CDR1 SGHRS, CDR2 YFSETQ. Trimming pared 1 base from V and 0 bases from J, leaving 17 bases between. The CDR3 sequence is CASSLTGRGAPSGANVLTF. Here the CDR3 DNA reads TGCGCCAGCAGCTTGACTGGCAGGGGGGCGCCCTCTGGGGCCAACGTCCTGACTTTC.

The V call is TRBV11-3, the J call TRBJ1-6; the D is unclear. V was pared by 0 bases and J by 6 bases, with 3 bases between. This CDR3 contains 13 residues. In germline, CDR1 is SGHNT, CDR2 YENEEA. The CDR3 loop reads CASSLEANSPLHF. CDR3 sequence (DNA): TGTGCCAGCAGCTTAGAGGCTAATTCACCCCTCCACTTT.

The chain employs TRBV9 and TRBJ2-3; D perhaps matches TRBD2 (5 bases). There are 15 residues in the CDR3. Germline V gene sequence: CDR1 SGDLS, CDR2 YYNGEE. V shed 2 bases and J shed 4 bases, with 14 bases lying between them. For the CDR3, the DNA is TGTGCCAGCAGCGTGGCTAGCTTCGGCCCAGATACGCAGTATTTT. It codes for CASSVASFGPDTQYF.

As DNA, the CDR3 is TGCGCCAGCAGCTTTAAGCCACAGGGGGAATGGGTGAACACTGAAGCTTTCTTT. Protein product: CASSFKPQGEWVNTEAFF. The V gene is TRBV5-1, the J gene TRBJ1-1, with 8 bases lining up with TRBD1. This CDR3 is built from 18 residues. Trimming cost V 2 bases and J 0 bases; bases outside gene matches: 12. The V gene's germline CDR1 is SGHRS and CDR2 YFSETQ.

The chain uses TRBV9 and TRBJ2-7; 8 bases match TRBD2. Germline CDR1 SGDLS, CDR2 YYNGEE. After removal of 0 bases from V and 2 bases from J, the junction contained 10 bases not matched to a gene. This CDR3 is built from 17 residues. The CDR3 DNA follows: TGTGCCAGCAGCGTAGGCAATACGGGACTAGTGGCCTACGAGCAGTACTTC. Translation gives CASSVGNTGLVAYEQYF.

The chain joins TRBV11-2 to TRBJ1-1; no clear D gene. This CDR3 comprises 17 residues. Germline CDR1 reads SGHAT; CDR2 reads FQNNGV. Trimming pared 3 bases from V and 0 bases from J, leaving 17 bases between. The CDR3 reads CASSFQETGAMNTEAFF. DNA of the CDR3: TGTGCCAGCAGCTTTCAAGAGACCGGAGCAATGAACACTGAAGCTTTCTTT.

V is TRBV20-1 and J is TRBJ2-7, with D possibly being TRBD1 (5 bases). The CDR3 loop spans 11 amino acids. The V end was cut by 7 bases, the J end by 7 bases, with 14 bases between. The germline gives CDR1 DFQATT, CDR2 SNEGSKA (reference sequence). The CDR3 region has the DNA TGCAGTGGTCACATTAGGGGTGAGCAGTACTTC. Its translation is CSGHIRGEQYF.

This clone has a single count. The J gene is TRBJ1-1, the V gene TRBV29-1, with 7 nucleotides matching TRBD1. Germline assignment: CDR1 SQVTM and CDR2 ANQGSEA. This CDR3 is 14 amino acids long. Unmatched junction bases numbered 8, after V lost 4 bases and J lost 3 bases. The DNA for the CDR3 is TGCAGCGTTGCGGTGGCAGGGGGTGACACTGAAGCTTTCTTT. Translation: CSVAVAGGDTEAFF. The full variable domain, with the rest looked up from reference TRBV29-1 and TRBJ1-1, is SAVISQKPSRDICQRGTSLTIQCQVDSQVTMMFWYRQQPGQSLTLIATANQGSEATYESGFVIDKFPISRPNLTFSTLTVSNMSPEDSSIYLCSVAVAGGDTEAFFGQGTRLTVV.

This clone has only one observation. This chain links TRBV30 with TRBJ1-1, with D unresolved. Germline V gene sequence: CDR1 GTSNPN, CDR2 SVGIG (reference sequence). The CDR3 is 13 amino acids. V was shortened by 0 bases and J by 6 bases, with 11 bases between the two germline ends. CDR3 region: CAWSVSREAEAFF. The CDR3 DNA reads as TGTGCCTGGAGTGTAAGTCGGGAGGCTGAAGCTTTCTTT.

This rearrangement joins TRBV28 to TRBJ1-1; D gene uncertain. Germline CDR1 MDHEN, CDR2 SYDVKM. The length of the CDR3 is 12 residues. V lost 7 bases and J lost 1, with 7 bases in between. Here the CDR3 DNA reads TGTGCCAGCAAAGAGGGGAACACTGAAGCTTTCTTT. Protein sequence: CASKEGNTEAFF.

This chain connects TRBV2 to TRBJ2-7; 8 nucleotides align to TRBD1. The CDR3 runs 17 residues. Unmatched junction bases numbered 13, after V lost 6 bases and J lost 0 bases. Germline lookup yields CDR1 SNHLY and CDR2 FYNNEI. DNA of the CDR3: TGTGCCAGCAGCTACATCTGGGACAGGTCAAGCTCCTACGAGCAGTACTTC. This encodes CASSYIWDRSSSYEQYF.

The CDR3 here is CASSFGTGRDYGYTF. CDR3 DNA sequence: TGTGCCAGCAGTTTTGGGACAGGGAGAGACTATGGCTACACCTTC. The rearrangement joins TRBV28 to TRBJ1-2; 9 bases are a match to TRBD1. After removal of 3 bases from V and 3 bases from J, the junction contained 5 bases not matched to a gene. Germline V gives CDR1 MDHEN, CDR2 SYDVKM. This CDR3 contains 15 residues.

The chain joins TRBV9 to TRBJ2-3; D is possibly TRBD2 (5 bases). CDR1 SGDLS and CDR2 YYNGEE come from the germline V gene. Trimming shortened V by 0 bases and J by 6 bases, and 17 bases separated the two germline ends. This CDR3 has 16 amino acids. DNA of the CDR3: TGTGCCAGCAGCGTAGGGATTCAGAGGGATGGTGATACGCAGTATTTT. This encodes CASSVGIQRDGDTQYF.

This chain connects TRBV27 to TRBJ1-6; 7 bases align to TRBD1. CDR3 length equals 13 residues. The germline V gene encodes CDR1 MNHEY and CDR2 SMNVEV (reference sequence). J was trimmed by 4 bases and V by 8 bases; bases with no gene match: 2. CDR3 DNA: TGTGCCAGCGGGGGACAGTATAATTCACCCCTCCACTTT. Translating gives CASGGQYNSPLHF.

The chain combines TRBV14 with TRBJ2-2, with unresolved D. The CDR3 is 13 amino acids. Trimming left V 4 bases short and J 2 bases short, with 5 bases between. CDR1 is SGHDN and CDR2 is FVKESK in the germline V gene. In DNA, the CDR3 is TGTGCCAGCAGCCCTACCAACACCGGGGAGCTGTTTTTT. Its protein product is CASSPTNTGELFF. Full variable domain (missing parts from reference TRBV14 and TRBJ2-2): EAGVTQFPSHSVIEKGQTVTLRCDPISGHDNLYWYRRVMGKEIKFLLHFVKESKQDESGMPNNRFLAERTGGTYSTLKVQPAELEDSGVYFCASSPTNTGELFFGEGSRLTVL.

The chain joins TRBV12-3 or TRBV12-4 to TRBJ2-7; the D gene is possibly TRBD2 (6 bases). V was clipped by 3 bases and J by 4 bases, with 10 bases between them. The CDR3 consists of 13 residues. This CDR3 is CASSLGTDYEQYF. The DNA for the CDR3 is TGTGCCAGCAGTTTGGGGACTGATTACGAGCAGTACTTC.

This chain joins TRBV19 and TRBJ1-2; possible D gene TRBD1, 5 bases. From germline, CDR1 is LNHDA and CDR2 SQIVND (reference sequence). Trimming cost V 7 bases and J 8 bases, with 26 bases left between them. The CDR3 is 16 amino acids. CDR3 in amino acids: CASNFREAPFSGGYTF. As DNA, the CDR3 is TGTGCCAGTAATTTCAGGGAGGCTCCTTTCTCCGGCGGCTACACCTTC.

This chain connects TRBV21-1 to TRBJ1-1; TRBD1, the D gene given by the table, was not confirmed from the DNA. TRBV21-1 is reported as a pseudogene. The CDR3 has 16 residues. The CDR3 coding sequence is TGTGCCAGCAGCAAGTCAGGCAGGGGGCCGGGCACTGAAGCTTTCTTT. This sequence encodes CASSKSGRGPGTEAFF.

The chain's CDR3 is CASSRPGTGPGGNTEAFF. Written as DNA, the CDR3 is TGTGCCAGCAGCCGCCCCGGGACAGGTCCGGGAGGGAACACTGAAGCTTTCTTT. The V and J genes are TRBV5-4 and TRBJ1-1; the match to TRBD1 covers 8 bases. In germline, CDR1 is SGHNT, CDR2 YYREEE (reference sequence). This CDR3 has 18 residues. Trimming removed 4 bases from V and 1 base from J; junction bases left unmatched: 15.

This clone was observed once. The V call is TRBV5-1, the J call TRBJ1-1; 7 nucleotides line up with TRBD1. After removal of 0 bases from V and 1 base from J, the junction contained 3 bases not matched to a gene. Germline V lookup: CDR1 SGHRS, CDR2 YFSETQ. CDR3 length equals 15 residues. The CDR3 reads CASSLGDRANTEAFF. DNA for the CDR3: TGCGCCAGCAGCTTGGGGGACAGAGCGAACACTGAAGCTTTCTTT.

This sequence joins TRBV2 and TRBJ2-7; 9 bases are a match to TRBD1. Trimming removed 10 bases from V and 5 bases from J; junction bases left unmatched: 6. Germline-derived CDR1 and CDR2 are SNHLY and FYNNEI. The CDR3 is made up of 12 amino acids. CDR3 residues: CATKWTGDEQYF. The CDR3 DNA reads as TGTGCCACCAAGTGGACAGGGGACGAGCAGTACTTC.

V is TRBV6-6 and J is TRBJ2-7, with 8 bases matching TRBD1. J gave up 4 bases and V 4 bases, and 9 bases lay outside the gene matches. The CDR3 contains 15 residues. CDR1 is MNHNY and CDR2 is SVGAGI in the germline V gene (reference sequence). The CDR3 nucleotides are TGTGCCAGCAGTTCACCCGAGGGACAGGCATACGAGCAGTACTTC. Its protein product is CASSSPEGQAYEQYF.